A single sample gave rise to the 18 T cell receptor beta chains below, sequenced in a study of T cells in localized non-small cell lung cancer. Repertoires were generated with immunoSEQ multiplex PCR, while TCRdb's copy carries only in-frame clones and drops some. In the table there are approximately 12,000 clones, more than 75% of which are singletons. Material: peripheral blood, obtained before any cancer treatment. Receptors originate from an older male donor with stage I lung adenocarcinoma.

The J gene is TRBJ2-7, the V gene TRBV19; 7 positions agree with TRBD1. Per germline, CDR1 LNHDA and CDR2 SQIVND (reference sequence). The CDR3 sequence is 14 residues long. Trimming took 1 base from V and 2 from J; bases not matched to a gene: 2. The CDR3 sequence is CASSIAGQTYEQYF. The CDR3 DNA is TGTGCCAGTAGTATAGCGGGACAGACCTACGAGCAGTACTTC.

The V gene is TRBV5-1, the J gene TRBJ1-2, with 8 bases aligning to TRBD1. The germline CDR1 and CDR2 sequences are SGHRS and YFSETQ. V dropped 6 bases and J dropped 7; count of bases not matched to a gene: 8. The CDR3 loop spans 13 amino acids. The CDR3 protein is CASTDRAATGYTF. The CDR3 DNA reads as TGCGCCAGCACGGACAGGGCGGCAACTGGCTACACCTTC.

V and J are TRBV9 and TRBJ1-6; 8 positions agree with TRBD1. From germline, CDR1 is SGDLS and CDR2 YYNGEE. The CDR3 totals 14 residues. Trimming cost V 2 bases and J 7 bases; bases outside gene matches: 2. Here the CDR3 DNA reads TGTGCCAGCAGCGTCAGGGGGCGAAATTCACCCCTCCACTTT. Translated: CASSVRGRNSPLHF.

The rearrangement joins TRBV6-5 to TRBJ2-1, with TRBD1 as a possible D gene (5 bases). CDR3 length equals 15 residues. Germline values: CDR1 MNHEY, CDR2 SVGAGI. V dropped 2 bases and J dropped 4 bases, with 12 bases sitting between them. The CDR3 nucleotides are TGTGCCAGCAGTTACGGGGCAGTAGATTACAATGAGCAGTTCTTC. Translated: CASSYGAVDYNEQFF.

This clone was counted a single time. J is TRBJ2-7 and V is TRBV15; 7 bases line up with TRBD2. Germline values: CDR1 LNHNV, CDR2 YYDKDF (reference sequence). The CDR3 loop spans 13 amino acids. V lost 1 base, J lost 5 bases, and 2 bases stayed unmatched. The CDR3: CATSRVAGDEQYF. The CDR3 DNA reads TGTGCCACCAGCAGAGTTGCGGGGGACGAGCAGTACTTC.

This chain joins TRBV11-2 and TRBJ2-3; no clear D gene. Trimming shortened V by 2 bases and J by 0 bases, and 12 bases separated the two germline ends. The CDR3 loop spans 16 amino acids. Looked up from germline, CDR1 is SGHAT and CDR2 is FQNNGV. The CDR3 DNA is TGTGCCAGCAGCTTAAGATCGGCGGCTAGCACAGATACGCAGTATTTT. The encoded protein is CASSLRSAASTDTQYF.

The V gene is TRBV4-3, the J gene TRBJ2-7; 7 bases line up with TRBD1. The CDR3 is made up of 14 amino acids. The germline gives CDR1 LGHNA, CDR2 YSLEER. V lost 4 bases, J lost 7 bases, and 10 bases stayed unmatched. In nucleotides, the CDR3 is TGCGCCAGCAGCCCCTTTACAGGGGTACGGGAGCAGTACTTC. Translated, it gives CASSPFTGVREQYF.

V is TRBV5-6 and J is TRBJ2-1; possible D gene TRBD1, 7 bases. Per germline, CDR1 SGHDT and CDR2 YYEEEE. This CDR3 is 11 amino acids long. V dropped 4 bases and J dropped 13 bases, with 12 bases sitting between them. CDR3 amino acids: CASSRRGPQFF. For the CDR3, the DNA is TGTGCCAGCAGCCGGAGGGGGCCTCAGTTCTTC. Using reference TRBV5-6 and TRBJ2-1 for the parts outside the CDR3, the full variable domain is DAGVTQSPTHLIKTRGQQVTLRCSPKSGHDTVSWYQQALGQGPQFIFQYYEEEERQRGNFPDRFSGHQFPNYSSELNVNALLLGDSALYLCASSRRGPQFFGPGTRLTVL.

The J gene is TRBJ1-1, the V gene TRBV4-1; D not resolved. Trimming stripped 0 bases from V and 4 bases from J, with 6 bases between. This CDR3 has 13 amino acids. In germline, CDR1 is MGHRA, CDR2 YSYEKL. CDR3 amino acids: CASSQEEGTEAFF. For the CDR3, the DNA is TGCGCCAGCAGCCAAGAGGAGGGCACTGAAGCTTTCTTT.

This clone was seen a handful of times. The rearrangement uses TRBV7-2 and TRBJ2-7; perhaps TRBD1 as D (6 bases). Deletions cut 6 bases from V and 3 bases from J, with 12 bases between. This CDR3 is 13 amino acids long. Germline CDR1 reads SGHTA; CDR2 reads FQGNSA. DNA for the CDR3: TGTGCCAGCAGTCACAGGGTTCGCTACGAGCAGTACTTC. Encoded protein: CASSHRVRYEQYF.

The chain carries TRBV28 and TRBJ1-5; D is perhaps TRBD1 (5 bases). CDR3 length: 12 residues. The V end was cut by 5 bases, the J end by 8 bases, with 10 bases between. Germline V lookup: CDR1 MDHEN, CDR2 SYDVKM. CDR3 loop: CASSGGSEPQHF. As DNA, the CDR3 is TGTGCCAGCAGTGGGGGGAGCGAGCCCCAGCATTTT.

The gene calls are TRBV29-1 and TRBJ1-1; no clear D. Germline V gene lookup returns CDR1 SQVTM and CDR2 ANQGSEA. V shed 4 bases and J shed 5 bases, with 8 bases lying between them. The CDR3 extends over 11 amino acids. The chain's CDR3 is CSVGWGTEAFF. The CDR3 DNA is TGCAGCGTTGGCTGGGGTACTGAAGCTTTCTTT.

The chain is built from TRBV7-2 and TRBJ2-7; D tentatively reads TRBD1 or TRBD2 (6 bases each). With 1 base removed from V and 6 bases from J, the gap between germline ends came to 16 bases. CDR1 and CDR2 (germline): SGHTA, FQGNSA. The CDR3 spans 15 residues. CDR3 amino acids: CASSLGVTGAREQYF. CDR3 DNA sequence: TGTGCCAGCAGCTTAGGGGTGACGGGGGCGCGCGAGCAGTACTTC.

The chain's CDR3 is CASSQFGDTQYF. In DNA form, the CDR3 reads TGTGCCAGCAGCCAGTTCGGAGATACGCAGTATTTT. J is TRBJ2-3 and V is TRBV7-8; D gene unclear. The CDR3 extends over 12 amino acids. V dropped 5 bases and J dropped 5 bases, with 8 bases sitting between them. CDR1 SGHVS and CDR2 FQNEAQ come from the germline V gene.

The genes are TRBV4-2 and TRBJ2-1; no definite D call. The germline CDR1 and CDR2 sequences are LGHNA and YNFKEQ. Trimming stripped 1 base from V and 7 bases from J, with 11 bases between. CDR3 length equals 14 residues. CDR3 sequence reads: CASSQGPINNEQFF. Here the CDR3 DNA reads TGTGCCAGCAGCCAAGGCCCCATAAATAATGAGCAGTTCTTC.

This chain links TRBV4-2 with TRBJ2-7; 8 nucleotides match TRBD2. There are 16 residues in the CDR3. V shed 2 bases and J 0 bases; nucleotides not matched to a gene: 6. Germline-derived CDR1 and CDR2 are LGHNA and YNFKEQ. CDR3 amino acids: CASSQLSGGPSYEQYF. The CDR3 DNA follows: TGTGCCAGCAGCCAACTTTCGGGGGGGCCCTCCTACGAGCAGTACTTC.

The rearrangement links TRBV27 to TRBJ2-7; TRBD2 agrees at 8 bases. The germline CDR1 and CDR2 sequences are MNHEY and SMNVEV (reference sequence). This CDR3 is 14 amino acids long. Trimming removed 4 bases from V and 4 bases from J; junction bases left unmatched: 6. The CDR3 here is CASSSGTSGYEQYF. The CDR3 bases are TGTGCCAGCAGTTCGGGAACTAGCGGATACGAGCAGTACTTC.

The rearrangement links TRBV7-2 to TRBJ2-7, with 9 bases lining up with TRBD1. CDR1 SGHTA and CDR2 FQGNSA come from the germline V gene. With V trimmed by 4 bases and J by 4 bases, 5 bases remained unmatched. This CDR3 contains 14 residues. The CDR3 bases are TGTGCCAGCAGCTCCGGGACAGGGATGTACGAGCAGTACTTC. It translates to CASSSGTGMYEQYF. Full variable domain (missing parts from reference TRBV7-2 and TRBJ2-7): GAGVSQSPSNKVTEKGKDVELRCDPISGHTALYWYRQSLGQGLEFLIYFQGNSAPDKSGLPSDRFSAERTGGSVSTLTIQRTQQEDSAVYLCASSSGTGMYEQYFGPGTRLTVT.